The 11 T cell receptor beta chains below were found in one sample sequenced in a study of blood T cell repertoires in COVID-19. The data were produced by immunoSEQ multiplex PCR, yet TCRdb's version contains in-frame clones alone and is incomplete. The table includes a few hundred thousand clones, roughly 90% detected once. Material: PBMCs or T cells enriched from blood (not recorded which). These receptors all come from a man younger than 35 with acute COVID-19.

This chain joins TRBV10-3 and TRBJ1-1; the D gene is possibly TRBD1 (5 bases). Trimming left V 3 bases short and J 2 bases short, with 10 bases between. The CDR3 sequence is 14 residues long. Germline lookup yields CDR1 ENHRY and CDR2 SYGVKD. CDR3 loop: CAISDPGYNTEAFF. CDR3 DNA: TGTGCCATCAGTGACCCAGGGTATAACACTGAAGCTTTCTTT.

In its sample, this clone was seen once. The chain is built from TRBV9 and TRBJ2-1; maybe TRBD2 (5 bases). The length of the CDR3 is 16 residues. The V gene's germline CDR1 is SGDLS and CDR2 YYNGEE. Trimming removed 4 bases from V and 0 bases from J, with 14 bases in between. CDR3: CASSPSGLSSYNEQFF. Written as DNA, the CDR3 is TGTGCCAGCAGCCCGAGCGGATTGAGCTCCTACAATGAGCAGTTCTTC.

V gene TRBV5-1 combines with J gene TRBJ2-5; tentatively, D is TRBD2 (6 bases). Germline V gene lookup returns CDR1 SGHRS and CDR2 YFSETQ. The CDR3 loop spans 16 amino acids. Trimming removed 2 bases from V and 2 bases from J, with 16 bases in between. The CDR3 nucleotides read TGCGCCAGCAGCTTAAGCGGGCCGCCCCCTCAAGAGACCCAGTACTTC. This sequence encodes CASSLSGPPPQETQYF.

This sequence joins TRBV29-1 and TRBJ1-1; a weak D match, TRBD1 (5 bases). V shed 6 bases and J shed 3 bases, with 14 bases lying between them. Germline V gene sequence: CDR1 SQVTM, CDR2 ANQGSEA. The CDR3 spans 13 residues. The CDR3 here is CSVEGRMYTEAFF. In DNA, the CDR3 is TGCAGCGTGGAGGGACGGATGTACACTGAAGCTTTCTTT.

This chain connects TRBV7-9 to TRBJ2-1; no reliable D call. Germline values: CDR1 SEHNR, CDR2 FQNEAQ (reference sequence). The CDR3 has 17 residues. The V and J ends lost 3 bases and 4 bases respectively, with 19 bases between them. CDR3: CASSFGSMRISYNEQFF. Here the CDR3 DNA reads TGTGCCAGCAGCTTTGGTTCTATGCGAATCTCTTACAATGAGCAGTTCTTC.

The rearrangement links TRBV30 to TRBJ1-1; D gene uncertain. CDR1 is GTSNPN and CDR2 is SVGIG in the germline V gene (reference sequence). V was shortened by 0 bases and J by 0 bases, with 14 bases between the two germline ends. CDR3 length equals 16 residues. The CDR3 protein is CAWSVRGSLMNTEAFF. CDR3 DNA: TGTGCCTGGAGTGTACGAGGCTCACTGATGAACACTGAAGCTTTCTTT.

The chain couples TRBV7-9 to TRBJ2-2; D not certain. V was clipped by 3 bases and J by 3 bases, with 5 bases between them. The CDR3 sequence is 13 residues long. Per germline, CDR1 SEHNR and CDR2 FQNEAQ (reference sequence). The CDR3 region has the DNA TGTGCCAGCAGCTTTCGGGACACCGGGGAGCTGTTTTTT. It encodes CASSFRDTGELFF.

The chain uses TRBV4-2 and TRBJ2-1; D is perhaps TRBD2 (6 bases). V was cut by 4 bases and J by 5 bases, with 12 bases left in between. CDR1 and CDR2 (germline): LGHNA, YNFKEQ. The CDR3 extends over 14 amino acids. CDR3 coding DNA: TGTGCCAGCAGCCCCCCGGGAGTGGACAATGAGCAGTTCTTC. This gives the protein CASSPPGVDNEQFF.

The chain uses TRBV30 and TRBJ2-7, with 7 bases aligning to TRBD1. The CDR3 runs to 12 residues. V trimming: 3 bases; J trimming: 6 bases; junction bases outside the gene matches: 5. Germline V gene data show CDR1 as GTSNPN and CDR2 as SVGIG (reference sequence). This chain's CDR3 is CAWSYYRGEQYF. In DNA, the CDR3 is TGTGCCTGGAGCTACTACAGGGGCGAGCAGTACTTC.

J is TRBJ2-5 and V is TRBV7-3; 8 bases are a match to TRBD2. CDR3 size: 15 residues. V trimming: 4 bases; J trimming: 4 bases; junction bases outside the gene matches: 8. In germline, CDR1 is SGHTA, CDR2 FQGTGA. The CDR3 nucleotides read TGTGCCAGCAGCTCAGGACTAGCTAAGGGAGAGACCCAGTACTTC. It specifies CASSSGLAKGETQYF.

The chain is built from TRBV7-9 and TRBJ2-3, with 7 bases that match TRBD1. This CDR3 contains 17 residues. CDR1 is SEHNR and CDR2 is FQNEAQ in the germline V gene (reference sequence). V was pared by 5 bases and J by 4 bases, with 15 bases of the junction left unmatched. DNA for the CDR3: TGTGCCAGCAGCCCTCGACAGGGTGGGGTTAATTCAGATACGCAGTATTTT. Translating gives CASSPRQGGVNSDTQYF.